This T cell receptor beta chain appears in the sequencing data of a study of beta chain features in type 1 diabetes. Points from the study as a whole: Patients with type 1 diabetes carried fewer insertions and had more deletions at their VDJ junctions. Sequencing from cDNA could over-represent high-TCR-expressing cells. The naive, central memory and Treg TCRB repertoires of patients appeared to be more similar to one another than those of healthy donors. All four CD4+ subsets of Type 1 diabetes patients contained TCRB CDR3s that were moderately but significantly shorter.

Expressed TCRB transcripts got sequenced, as all isolated RNA was reverse transcribed. TCRdb's copy holds only in-frame clones and misses some; the assay was immunoSEQ multiplex PCR. The table shows 300,000 to 350,000 clones, with approximately 9.7% occurring only once. V lost 4 bases to trimming and J lost 6 bases, with 10 bases between them. CDR1 and CDR2 (germline): SNHLY, FYNNEI. The length of the CDR3 is 13 residues. This clone was seen more than once but under ten times. Its cognate antigen is unknown. The genes are TRBV2 and TRBJ1-5, with D unresolved. This TCR was recovered from a young man with type 1 diabetes. The sample taken for sequencing was central memory CD4+ T cells from blood. CDR3 amino acids: CASSGDGLQPQHF. CDR3 DNA sequence: TGTGCCAGCAGTGGGGATGGCCTTCAGCCCCAGCATTTT.